Listed here is a single T cell receptor (beta chain). What it recognizes is unknown. PCR involved 60 Vbeta and 13 Jbeta primers. The repertoire was sequenced with immunoSEQ multiplex PCR; TCRdb's copy has only in-frame clones and lacks some. The sample includes 150,000 to 200,000 clones, roughly 80% of them seen just once. All the people who gave samples were healthy bone marrow donors. Germline V gene data show CDR1 as MNHEY and CDR2 as SMNVEV (reference sequence). The CDR3 runs 15 residues. Trimming pared 6 bases from V and 3 bases from J, leaving 17 bases between. The data belong to a study of cytomegalovirus exposure and HLA in healthy donors. General study findings and limits: Later work associated roughly 15,000 TCR beta sequences with HLA alleles at 0.05 false discovery rate. It was shown in a later analysis that HLA-associated TCR beta chains were more clonally expanded than other, equally common chains.

Sample: PBMCs. This chain connects TRBV27 to TRBJ2-5, with a tentative D call TRBD1 (6 bases). This TCR was recovered from a woman younger than 30 in good health and CMV-seronegative. The CDR3 DNA reads TGTGCCAGCAGCTATGTACAGGGCCGGGAAGAGACCCAGTACTTC. Protein product: CASSYVQGREETQYF.